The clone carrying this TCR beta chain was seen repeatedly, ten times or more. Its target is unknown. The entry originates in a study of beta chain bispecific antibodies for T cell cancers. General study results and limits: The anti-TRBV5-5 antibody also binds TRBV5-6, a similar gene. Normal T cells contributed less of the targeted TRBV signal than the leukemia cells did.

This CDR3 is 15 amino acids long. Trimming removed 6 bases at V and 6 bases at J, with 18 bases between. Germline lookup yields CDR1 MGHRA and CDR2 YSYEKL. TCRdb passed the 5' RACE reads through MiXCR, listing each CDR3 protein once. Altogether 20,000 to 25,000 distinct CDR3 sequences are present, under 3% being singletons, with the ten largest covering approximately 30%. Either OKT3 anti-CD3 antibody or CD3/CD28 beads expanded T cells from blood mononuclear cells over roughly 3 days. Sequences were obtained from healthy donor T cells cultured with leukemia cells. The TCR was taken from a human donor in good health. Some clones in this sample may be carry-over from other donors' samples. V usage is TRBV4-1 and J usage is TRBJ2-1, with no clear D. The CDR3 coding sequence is TGCGCCAGCAGAGGCCTCGCGACGGGTGGCAATGAGCAGTTCTTC. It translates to CASRGLATGGNEQFF.